This T cell receptor beta chain appears in the sequencing data of a study of PD-1 blockade in mismatch repair-deficient tumors. The CDR3 has 17 amino acids. Germline V gene sequence: CDR1 LNHNV, CDR2 YYDKDF (reference sequence). A remark on this clone: An end of the junction does not agree with germline; a read error may underlie this.

Sequenced by immunoSEQ multiplex PCR; TCRdb stores in-frame clones only, minus some. Here the sample spans 39,000 or so clones, around 80% being singletons. The source of this sequence is an adult with mismatch repair-deficient cancer. The sequencing used PBMCs, collected about 38 weeks after starting pembrolizumab. The V and J genes are TRBV15 and TRBJ1-5; the D gene is possibly TRBD1 (5 bases). The CDR3 region has the DNA TGTGCCACCAGCGCCCGTTTGTGGGGCAGTAGCCATCAGCCCCAGCATTTT. Translating it yields CATSARLWGSSHQPQHF.